The 29 T cell receptor beta chains given below trace back to one sample, sequenced in a study of blood T cell repertoires in COVID-19. Some clones are missing from TCRdb's copy, which holds only in-frame ones; the method was immunoSEQ multiplex PCR. The table records about 59,000 clones, 81% of them present only once. The sample was peripheral blood. Every receptor here comes from a woman of 80 years or more with active or convalescent COVID-19.

The chain combines TRBV16 with TRBJ1-3; 7 nucleotides align to TRBD1. Germline V lookup: CDR1 KGHSY, CDR2 FQNENV. V was clipped by 0 bases and J by 7 bases; unmatched bases: 0. This CDR3 contains 13 residues. The CDR3 sequence: CASSQSTGNTIYF. For the CDR3, the DNA is TGTGCCAGCAGCCAATCGACAGGGAACACCATATATTTT.

The gene calls are TRBV15 and TRBJ1-3, with unresolved D. There are 13 residues in the CDR3. The germline V and J ends were trimmed by 1 base and 7 bases, with 8 bases remaining between them. CDR1 is LNHNV and CDR2 is YYDKDF in the germline V gene (reference sequence). The CDR3 DNA reads TGTGCCACCAGCAGAGGGCGGGAGAACACCATATATTTT. Translation gives CATSRGRENTIYF.

The rearrangement links TRBV29-1 to TRBJ2-2, with TRBD2 identical over 8 bases. The V and J ends lost 3 bases and 7 bases, in that order; junction bases with no gene match: 7. CDR3 size: 14 residues. From germline, CDR1 is SQVTM and CDR2 ANQGSEA. CDR3 bases: TGCAGCGTTGACCTCGGACTAGCCCGCGGGGAGCTGTTTTTT. It specifies CSVDLGLARGELFF.

This clone was counted once. This chain joins TRBV5-1 and TRBJ1-3; 7 bases match TRBD1. The CDR3 loop spans 14 amino acids. After removal of 0 bases from V and 4 bases from J, the junction contained 1 base not matched to a gene. The germline V gene encodes CDR1 SGHRS and CDR2 YFSETQ. The CDR3 region has the DNA TGCGCCAGCAGCTTGGGGGACAGAGGAAACACCATATATTTT. Translating gives CASSLGDRGNTIYF.

The CDR3 DNA is TGTGCCAGCAGAAGCAGGGAAAACACTGAAGCTTTCTTT. Translating it yields CASRSRENTEAFF. J is TRBJ1-1 and V is TRBV27; TRBD1 is a possible D gene (5 bases). The V gene lost 6 bases and the J gene lost 2 bases, with 10 bases spanning the gap. The CDR3 is 13 amino acids. Germline loops: CDR1 MNHEY, CDR2 SMNVEV (reference sequence).

The genes are TRBV9 and TRBJ1-5; 8 bases align to TRBD1. Germline loops: CDR1 SGDLS, CDR2 YYNGEE. Trimming took 2 bases from V and 4 from J; bases not matched to a gene: 5. The CDR3 consists of 15 residues. CDR3 DNA: TGTGCCAGCAGCGTTGGACAGGGAGTTAATCAGCCCCAGCATTTT. This codes for CASSVGQGVNQPQHF.

This clone was detected ten times or more. V gene TRBV7-2 combines with J gene TRBJ2-7; 11 nucleotides match TRBD2. The CDR3 has 16 amino acids. Trimming at V came to 2 bases and at J to 1 base, leaving 4 bases not matched to a gene. Looked up from germline, CDR1 is SGHTA and CDR2 is FQGNSA. The CDR3: CASSLRLAGPSYEQYF. The CDR3 DNA sequence: TGTGCCAGCAGCTTAAGACTAGCGGGGCCATCCTACGAGCAGTACTTC.

The chain uses TRBV7-2 and TRBJ2-3, with 15 bases that match TRBD2. V gave up 4 bases and J gave up 1 base; unmatched junction bases: 6. Germline V gene lookup returns CDR1 SGHTA and CDR2 FQGNSA. The CDR3 has 18 amino acids. CDR3 sequence (DNA): TGTGCCAGCAGCTCAGGACTAGCGGGGGGGCGGGGCACAGATACGCAGTATTTT. It yields the protein CASSSGLAGGRGTDTQYF.

The CDR3 nucleotides read TGTGCCAGCTCGCTCACAGGTTCCCCGAACACCGGGGAGCTGTTTTTT. It codes for CASSLTGSPNTGELFF. This sequence joins TRBV18 and TRBJ2-2; D possibly corresponds to TRBD1 (5 bases). The CDR3 length is 16 residues. The germline V and J ends were trimmed by 6 bases and 0 bases, with 14 bases remaining between them. Germline-derived CDR1 and CDR2 are KGHSH and LQKENI.

V usage is TRBV2 and J usage is TRBJ2-7; TRBD2 is a possible D gene (6 bases). The CDR3 spans 14 residues. Germline CDR1 is SNHLY and CDR2 is FYNNEI. V was cut by 5 bases and J by 4 bases, with 15 bases left in between. CDR3 region: CASSRDSGGYEQYF. The CDR3 region has the DNA TGTGCCAGCAGTAGAGACAGTGGAGGGTACGAGCAGTACTTC. Full variable domain (missing parts from reference TRBV2 and TRBJ2-7): EPEVTQTPSHQVTQMGQEVILRCVPISNHLYFYWYRQILGQKVEFLVSFYNNEISEKSEIFDDQFSVERPDGSNFTLKIRSTKLEDSAMYFCASSRDSGGYEQYFGPGTRLTVT.

The DNA of the CDR3 is TGTGCCACCAGTGACTCCCCGCGCGGGGTGTACAATGAGCAGTTCTTC. This encodes CATSDSPRGVYNEQFF. The rearrangement joins TRBV24-1 to TRBJ2-1, with D perhaps matching TRBD2 (6 bases). The CDR3 is 16 amino acids. V dropped 4 bases and J dropped 4 bases, with 16 bases sitting between them. Looked up from germline, CDR1 is KGHDR and CDR2 is SFDVKD.

This clone turned up a few times. This rearrangement joins TRBV5-5 to TRBJ1-1; D is possibly TRBD1 (6 bases). From germline, CDR1 is SGHKS and CDR2 YYEKEE (reference sequence). The CDR3 length is 16 residues. Trimming left V 7 bases short and J 3 bases short, with 22 bases between. The CDR3 is CASGTTGIVVDTEAFF. The CDR3 region has the DNA TGTGCCAGCGGGACCACAGGGATTGTGGTAGACACTGAAGCTTTCTTT. The full variable domain, rest sourced from reference TRBV5-5 and TRBJ1-1, is DAGVTQSPTHLIKTRGQQVTLRCSPISGHKSVSWYQQVLGQGPQFIFQYYEKEERGRGNFPDRFSARQFPNYSSELNVNALLLGDSALYLCASGTTGIVVDTEAFFGQGTRLTVV.

This chain joins TRBV5-4 and TRBJ2-7; D might be TRBD2 (5 bases). This CDR3 region has 17 residues. Germline CDR1 reads SGHNT; CDR2 reads YYREEE (reference sequence). V lost 4 bases and J lost 2, with 22 bases in between. The CDR3 bases are TGTGCCAGCAGCAAACCGGGCGGGCGGATAGAAACCTACGAGCAGTACTTC. It specifies CASSKPGGRIETYEQYF.

This clone came up a few times. V gene TRBV7-9 combines with J gene TRBJ1-3, with D hard to call. CDR1 and CDR2 (germline): SEHNR, FQNEAQ (reference sequence). CDR3 length equals 14 residues. Trimming stripped 4 bases from V and 4 bases from J, with 11 bases between. The CDR3 nucleotides are TGTGCCAGCAGCTCAACAACCGGGGGAAACACCATATATTTT. It codes for CASSSTTGGNTIYF.

The V and J genes are TRBV11-3 and TRBJ1-5; 9 positions match TRBD1. Germline V gives CDR1 SGHNT, CDR2 YENEEA. The CDR3 runs 16 residues. J lost 7 bases, V lost 0 bases, and 7 bases had no gene match. In DNA form, the CDR3 reads TGTGCCAGCAGCTTAGACCGGACAGGGGCTCAACAGCCCCAGCATTTT. Protein: CASSLDRTGAQQPQHF.

This chain uses TRBV10-3 with TRBJ2-1; possible D gene TRBD2, 6 bases. The germline V and J ends were trimmed by 0 bases and 7 bases, with 16 bases remaining between them. Germline V CDR1 and CDR2: ENHRY, SYGVKD. There are 16 residues in the CDR3. The CDR3 is CAISESGGNVGNEQFF. CDR3 sequence (DNA): TGTGCCATCAGTGAGTCGGGGGGAAATGTCGGGAATGAGCAGTTCTTC.

This clone was recorded once. The chain joins TRBV5-1 to TRBJ2-3, with TRBD2 matching over 11 bases. This CDR3 spans 16 amino acids. The V gene's germline CDR1 is SGHRS and CDR2 YFSETQ. With V trimmed by 4 bases and J by 4 bases, 8 bases remained unmatched. Here the CDR3 DNA reads TGCGCCAGCAGCCCATTGACTAGCGGGACTGCAGATACGCAGTATTTT. Its translation: CASSPLTSGTADTQYF.

The chain links TRBV25-1 to TRBJ2-7; D ambiguous. The CDR3 sequence is 12 residues long. V lost 4 bases, J lost 6 bases, and 10 bases lay in between. Germline lookup yields CDR1 MGHDK and CDR2 SYGVNS. The CDR3 nucleotides are TGTGCCAGCAGTGCCCAGGATGGCGAGCAGTACTTC. Translating it yields CASSAQDGEQYF.

The V gene is TRBV3-1 (or the pseudogene TRBV3-2), the J gene TRBJ1-2; D gene ambiguous. V lost 4 bases and J lost 2, with 11 bases in between. Per germline, CDR1 LGHDT and CDR2 YNNKEL (reference sequence). The CDR3 covers 14 residues. The CDR3 reads CASSPGSENYGYTF. DNA of the CDR3: TGTGCCAGCAGCCCCGGGTCCGAAAACTATGGCTACACCTTC.

The gene calls are TRBV29-1 and TRBJ1-5, with 7 bases identical to TRBD1. The germline CDR1 and CDR2 sequences are SQVTM and ANQGSEA. J was trimmed by 7 bases and V by 4 bases; bases with no gene match: 7. The CDR3 consists of 13 residues. CDR3 loop: CSVGEQGKQPQHF. The CDR3 DNA reads TGCAGCGTTGGAGAACAGGGGAAACAGCCCCAGCATTTT.

This sequence joins TRBV6-5 and TRBJ1-5; 8 positions agree with TRBD1. J was trimmed by 1 base and V by 5 bases; bases with no gene match: 4. This CDR3 is built from 15 residues. Germline loops: CDR1 MNHEY, CDR2 SVGAGI. CDR3 nucleotides: TGTGCCAGCAGTCGGACAGGGAAAAGCAATCAGCCCCAGCATTTT. Amino acid sequence: CASSRTGKSNQPQHF.

The chain has TRBV5-1 and TRBJ2-1; 10 nucleotides line up with TRBD2. This CDR3 has 16 amino acids. The junction had 6 bases not matched to a gene; V was cut back by 0 bases and J by 6 bases. Germline values: CDR1 SGHRS, CDR2 YFSETQ. For the CDR3, the DNA is TGCGCCAGCAGCTTGGCAGGTCTAGCGGGAGTCAATGAGCAGTTCTTC. This gives the protein CASSLAGLAGVNEQFF.

This chain uses TRBV9 with TRBJ1-1; the D gene is possibly TRBD1 (6 bases). The germline gives CDR1 SGDLS, CDR2 YYNGEE. V lost 1 base and J 3 bases, leaving 19 bases between the germline ends. This CDR3 spans 17 amino acids. The CDR3 here is CASSVWWGGDPYTEAFF. In nucleotides, the CDR3 is TGTGCCAGCAGCGTATGGTGGGGGGGCGACCCCTACACTGAAGCTTTCTTT.

The chain is built from TRBV6-5 and TRBJ2-3; 8 bases map to TRBD1. Per germline, CDR1 MNHEY and CDR2 SVGAGI. The junction had 6 bases not matched to a gene; V was cut back by 5 bases and J by 2 bases. This CDR3 is built from 15 residues. The CDR3 reads CASSTGGPVTDTQYF. The CDR3 nucleotides read TGTGCCAGCAGTACAGGGGGGCCCGTCACAGATACGCAGTATTTT.

In regard to this clone: One junction end does not reproduce the germline sequence, and a read error may be involved. This rearrangement joins TRBV3-1 (or the pseudogene TRBV3-2) to TRBJ1-5; D perhaps matches TRBD1 (5 bases). Germline values: CDR1 LGHDT, CDR2 YNNKEL (reference sequence). The CDR3 loop spans 14 amino acids. The CDR3 loop is CGSPRGGSNQPQHF. CDR3 DNA sequence: TGTGGCAGCCCCCGCGGGGGAAGCAATCAGCCCCAGCATTTT.

CDR3 in DNA: TGTGCCAGCAACCCGGACGGGGGGAATCAGCCCCAGCATTTT. Protein sequence: CASNPDGGNQPQHF. The J gene is TRBJ1-5, the V gene TRBV2, with D perhaps matching TRBD1 (5 bases). Germline loops: CDR1 SNHLY, CDR2 FYNNEI. V dropped 7 bases and J dropped 4 bases, with 14 bases sitting between them. The CDR3 consists of 14 residues.

This clone was observed a handful of times. This chain uses TRBV14 with TRBJ2-5, with D perhaps TRBD1 (6 bases). The V end lost 2 bases, the J end lost 0 bases, and 13 bases lay between the germline ends. From germline, CDR1 is SGHDN and CDR2 FVKESK. This CDR3 is built from 16 residues. The CDR3 protein is CASSQLGHQYQETQYF. The CDR3 coding sequence is TGTGCCAGCAGCCAATTGGGACACCAGTACCAAGAGACCCAGTACTTC.

This chain uses TRBV4-1 with TRBJ1-5; perhaps TRBD1 as D (6 bases). Between the trimmed V and J ends, which lost 0 bases and 7 bases, there was a span of 13 bases. This CDR3 is 15 amino acids long. Germline V lookup: CDR1 MGHRA, CDR2 YSYEKL. The CDR3 DNA follows: TGCGCCAGCAGCCAAGATTCCCAGGGGTTGCAGCCCCAGCATTTT. The encoded protein is CASSQDSQGLQPQHF.

V usage is TRBV6-1 and J usage is TRBJ1-2; maybe TRBD1 (5 bases). Germline loops: CDR1 MNHNS, CDR2 SASEGT. The CDR3 loop spans 14 amino acids. V was pared by 1 base and J by 8 bases, with 14 bases between. CDR3: CASSEGSGIWGYTF. The CDR3 DNA reads as TGTGCCAGCAGTGAAGGTTCAGGGATCTGGGGCTACACCTTC.